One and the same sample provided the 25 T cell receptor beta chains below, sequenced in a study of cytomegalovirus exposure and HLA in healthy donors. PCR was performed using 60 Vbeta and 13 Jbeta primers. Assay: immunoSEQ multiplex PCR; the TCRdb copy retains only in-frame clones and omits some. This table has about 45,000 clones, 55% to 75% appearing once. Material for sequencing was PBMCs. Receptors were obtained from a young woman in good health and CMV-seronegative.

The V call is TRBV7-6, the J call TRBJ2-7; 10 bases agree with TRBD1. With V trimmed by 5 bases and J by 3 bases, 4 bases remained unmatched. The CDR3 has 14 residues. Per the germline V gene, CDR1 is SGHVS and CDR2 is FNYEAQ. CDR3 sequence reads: CASSGGDRGYEQYF. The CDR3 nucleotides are TGTGCCAGCAGCGGAGGGGACAGGGGCTACGAGCAGTACTTC.

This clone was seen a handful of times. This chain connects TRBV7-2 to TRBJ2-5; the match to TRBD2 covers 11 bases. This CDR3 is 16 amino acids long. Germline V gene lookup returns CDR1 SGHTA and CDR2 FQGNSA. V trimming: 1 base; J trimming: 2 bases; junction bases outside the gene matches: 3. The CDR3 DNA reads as TGTGCCAGCAGCTTAGGTCCTAGCGGGGGGCAAGAGACCCAGTACTTC. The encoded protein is CASSLGPSGGQETQYF.

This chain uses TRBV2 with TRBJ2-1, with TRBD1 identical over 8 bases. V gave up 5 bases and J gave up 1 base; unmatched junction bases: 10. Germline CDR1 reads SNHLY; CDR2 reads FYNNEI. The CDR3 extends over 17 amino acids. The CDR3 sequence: CASSRTSGDRSYNEQFF. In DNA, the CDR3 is TGTGCCAGCAGTAGGACGTCGGGGGACAGGTCCTACAATGAGCAGTTCTTC.

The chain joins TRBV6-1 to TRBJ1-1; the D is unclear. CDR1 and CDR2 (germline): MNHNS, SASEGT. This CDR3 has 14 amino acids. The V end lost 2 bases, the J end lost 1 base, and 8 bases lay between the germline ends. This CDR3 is CASSEREENTEAFF. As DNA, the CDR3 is TGTGCCAGCAGTGAAAGGGAGGAGAACACTGAAGCTTTCTTT.

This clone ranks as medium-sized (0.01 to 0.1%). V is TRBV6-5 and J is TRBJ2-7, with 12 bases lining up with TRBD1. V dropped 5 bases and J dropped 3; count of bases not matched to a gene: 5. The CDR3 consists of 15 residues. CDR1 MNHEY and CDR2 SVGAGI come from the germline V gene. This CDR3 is CASSGGTGGIYEQYF. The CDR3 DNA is TGTGCCAGCAGTGGGGGGACAGGGGGCATCTACGAGCAGTACTTC.

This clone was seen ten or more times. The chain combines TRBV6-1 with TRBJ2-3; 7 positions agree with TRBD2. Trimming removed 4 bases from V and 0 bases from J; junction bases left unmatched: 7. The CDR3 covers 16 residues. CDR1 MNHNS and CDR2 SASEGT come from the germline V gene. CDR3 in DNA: TGTGCCAGCAGTGTACCAGCGGGATCAAGCACAGATACGCAGTATTTT. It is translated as CASSVPAGSSTDTQYF.

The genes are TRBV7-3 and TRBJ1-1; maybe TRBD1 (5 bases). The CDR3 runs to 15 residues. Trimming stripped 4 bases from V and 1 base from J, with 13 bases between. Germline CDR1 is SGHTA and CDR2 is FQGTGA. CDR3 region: CASSSMGGGNTEAFF. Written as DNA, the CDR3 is TGTGCCAGCAGCTCCATGGGCGGGGGGAACACTGAAGCTTTCTTT.

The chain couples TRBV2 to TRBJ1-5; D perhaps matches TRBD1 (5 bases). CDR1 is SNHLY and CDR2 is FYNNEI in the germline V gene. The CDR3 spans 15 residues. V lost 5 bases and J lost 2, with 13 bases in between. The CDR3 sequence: CASSQGVGGNQPQHF. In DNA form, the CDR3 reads TGTGCCAGCAGTCAAGGGGTGGGCGGCAATCAGCCCCAGCATTTT.

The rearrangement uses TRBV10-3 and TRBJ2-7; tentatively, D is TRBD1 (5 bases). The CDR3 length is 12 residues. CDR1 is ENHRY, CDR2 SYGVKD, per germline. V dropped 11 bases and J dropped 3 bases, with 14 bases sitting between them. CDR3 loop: CASGRVYYEQYF. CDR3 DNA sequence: TGTGCCTCAGGCAGGGTGTACTACGAGCAGTACTTC.

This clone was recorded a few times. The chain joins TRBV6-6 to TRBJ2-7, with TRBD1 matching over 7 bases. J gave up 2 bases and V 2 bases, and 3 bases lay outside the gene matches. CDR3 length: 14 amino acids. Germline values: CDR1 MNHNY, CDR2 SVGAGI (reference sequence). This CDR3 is CASSYGGTAYEQYF. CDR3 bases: TGTGCCAGCAGTTACGGTGGGACAGCCTACGAGCAGTACTTC.

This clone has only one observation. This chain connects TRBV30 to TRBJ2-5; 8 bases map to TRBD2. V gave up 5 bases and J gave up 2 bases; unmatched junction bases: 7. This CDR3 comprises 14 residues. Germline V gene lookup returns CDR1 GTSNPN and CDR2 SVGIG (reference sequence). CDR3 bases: TGTGCCTGGGCATCCGGGGGGGGACAAGAGACCCAGTACTTC. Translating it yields CAWASGGGQETQYF.

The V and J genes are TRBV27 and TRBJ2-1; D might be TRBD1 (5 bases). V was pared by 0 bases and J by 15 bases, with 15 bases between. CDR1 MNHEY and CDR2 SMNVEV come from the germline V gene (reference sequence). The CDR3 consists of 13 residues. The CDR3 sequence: CASSLSQDTSRFF. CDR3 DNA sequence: TGTGCCAGCAGTTTATCACAGGATACGAGCCGGTTCTTC.

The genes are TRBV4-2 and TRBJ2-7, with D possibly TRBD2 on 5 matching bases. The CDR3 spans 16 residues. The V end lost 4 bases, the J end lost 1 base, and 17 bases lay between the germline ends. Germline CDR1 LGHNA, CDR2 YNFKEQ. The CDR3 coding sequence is TGTGCCAGCAGCCTCGAGTGGACTGGAACATCCTACGAGCAGTACTTC. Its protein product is CASSLEWTGTSYEQYF.

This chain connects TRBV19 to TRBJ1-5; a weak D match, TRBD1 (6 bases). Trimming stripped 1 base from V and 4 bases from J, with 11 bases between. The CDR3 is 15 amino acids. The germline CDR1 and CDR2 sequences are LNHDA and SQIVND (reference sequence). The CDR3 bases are TGTGCCAGTAGTATAGTCCCAGGGGAGAATCAGCCCCAGCATTTT. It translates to CASSIVPGENQPQHF.

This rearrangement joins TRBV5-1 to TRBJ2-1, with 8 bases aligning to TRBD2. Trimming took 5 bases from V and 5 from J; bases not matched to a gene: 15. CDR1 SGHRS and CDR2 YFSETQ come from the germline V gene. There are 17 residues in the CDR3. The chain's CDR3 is CASSPRFSGESNNEQFF. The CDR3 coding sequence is TGCGCCAGCAGTCCCCGTTTTAGCGGGGAGTCAAACAATGAGCAGTTCTTC.

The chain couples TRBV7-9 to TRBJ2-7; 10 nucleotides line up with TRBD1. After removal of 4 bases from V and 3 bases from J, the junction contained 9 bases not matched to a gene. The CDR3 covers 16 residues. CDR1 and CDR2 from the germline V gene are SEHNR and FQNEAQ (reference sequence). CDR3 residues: CASSSSGTGDFYEQYF. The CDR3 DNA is TGTGCCAGCAGCTCTTCTGGGACAGGGGACTTCTACGAGCAGTACTTC.

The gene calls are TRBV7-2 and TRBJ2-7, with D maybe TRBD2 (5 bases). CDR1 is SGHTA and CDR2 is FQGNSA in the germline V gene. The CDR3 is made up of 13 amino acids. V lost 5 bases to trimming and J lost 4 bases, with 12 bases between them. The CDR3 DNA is TGTGCCAGCAGCCGAGGCCCGGGGTACGAGCAGTACTTC. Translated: CASSRGPGYEQYF. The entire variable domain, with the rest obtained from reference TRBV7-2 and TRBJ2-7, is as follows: GAGVSQSPSNKVTEKGKDVELRCDPISGHTALYWYRQSLGQGLEFLIYFQGNSAPDKSGLPSDRFSAERTGGSVSTLTIQRTQQEDSAVYLCASSRGPGYEQYFGPGTRLTVT.

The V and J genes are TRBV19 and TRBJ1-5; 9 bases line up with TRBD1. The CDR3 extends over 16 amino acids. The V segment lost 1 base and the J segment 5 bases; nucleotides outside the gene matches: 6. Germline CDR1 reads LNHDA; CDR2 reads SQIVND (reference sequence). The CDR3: CASSIGGDREYQPQHF. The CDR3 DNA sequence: TGTGCCAGTAGTATAGGGGGGGACAGGGAATATCAGCCCCAGCATTTT. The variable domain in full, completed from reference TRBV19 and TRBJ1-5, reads DGGITQSPKYLFRKEGQNVTLSCEQNLNHDAMYWYRQDPGQGLRLIYYSQIVNDFQKGDIAEGYSVSREKKESFPLTVTSAQKNPTAFYLCASSIGGDREYQPQHFGDGTRLSIL.

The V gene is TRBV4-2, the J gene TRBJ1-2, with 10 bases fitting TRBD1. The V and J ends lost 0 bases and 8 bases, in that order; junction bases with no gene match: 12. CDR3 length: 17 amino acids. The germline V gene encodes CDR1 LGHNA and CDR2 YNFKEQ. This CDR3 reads CASSQEGTGERPAGYTF. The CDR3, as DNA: TGTGCCAGCAGCCAAGAGGGGACAGGGGAACGGCCGGCGGGCTACACCTTC.

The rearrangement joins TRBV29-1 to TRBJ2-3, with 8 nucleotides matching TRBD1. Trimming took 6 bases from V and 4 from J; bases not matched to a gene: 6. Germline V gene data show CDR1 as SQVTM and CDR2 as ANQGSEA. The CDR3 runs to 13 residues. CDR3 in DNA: TGCAGCGTCAGACAGGGGAGCGCAGATACGCAGTATTTT. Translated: CSVRQGSADTQYF.

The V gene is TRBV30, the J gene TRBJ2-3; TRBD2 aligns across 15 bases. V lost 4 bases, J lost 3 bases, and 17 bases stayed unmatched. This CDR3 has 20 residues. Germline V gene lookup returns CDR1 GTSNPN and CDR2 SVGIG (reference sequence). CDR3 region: CAWIIPRTSGRAIETDTQYF. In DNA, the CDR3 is TGTGCCTGGATTATTCCGAGGACTAGCGGGAGGGCGATTGAGACAGATACGCAGTATTTT.

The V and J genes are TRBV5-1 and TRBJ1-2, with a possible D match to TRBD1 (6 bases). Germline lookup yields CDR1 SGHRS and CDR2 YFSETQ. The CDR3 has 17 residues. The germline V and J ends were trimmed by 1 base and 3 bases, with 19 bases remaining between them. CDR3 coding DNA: TGCGCCAGCAGCTTGACGGGCAGGGGATCAGTAGACTATGGCTACACCTTC. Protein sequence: CASSLTGRGSVDYGYTF.

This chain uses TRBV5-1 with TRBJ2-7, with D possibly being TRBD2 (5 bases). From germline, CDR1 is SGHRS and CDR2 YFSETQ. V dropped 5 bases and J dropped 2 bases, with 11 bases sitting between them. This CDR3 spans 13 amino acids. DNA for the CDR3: TGCGCCAGCAGGGGCTTAGCGACCTACGAGCAGTACTTC. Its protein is CASRGLATYEQYF. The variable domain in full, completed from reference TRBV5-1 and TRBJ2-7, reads KAGVTQTPRYLIKTRGQQVTLSCSPISGHRSVSWYQQTPGQGLQFLFEYFSETQRNKGNFPGRFSGRQFSNSRSEMNVSTLELGDSALYLCASRGLATYEQYFGPGTRLTVT.

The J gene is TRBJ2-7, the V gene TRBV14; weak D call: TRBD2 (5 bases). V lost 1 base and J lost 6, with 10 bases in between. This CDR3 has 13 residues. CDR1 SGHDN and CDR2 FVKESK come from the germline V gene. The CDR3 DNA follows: TGTGCCAGCAGCCAAGTCGCGGGTACCGAGCAGTACTTC. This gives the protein CASSQVAGTEQYF.

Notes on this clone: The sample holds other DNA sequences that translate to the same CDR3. The CDR3 sequence is CASSSGTLNTEAFF. The DNA for the CDR3 is TGCGCCAGCAGCTCCGGGACACTTAACACTGAAGCTTTCTTT. This chain links TRBV5-1 with TRBJ1-1, with a possible D match to TRBD1 (6 bases). The V and J ends lost 3 bases and 2 bases respectively, with 11 bases between them. The V gene's germline CDR1 is SGHRS and CDR2 YFSETQ. The CDR3 runs to 14 residues.